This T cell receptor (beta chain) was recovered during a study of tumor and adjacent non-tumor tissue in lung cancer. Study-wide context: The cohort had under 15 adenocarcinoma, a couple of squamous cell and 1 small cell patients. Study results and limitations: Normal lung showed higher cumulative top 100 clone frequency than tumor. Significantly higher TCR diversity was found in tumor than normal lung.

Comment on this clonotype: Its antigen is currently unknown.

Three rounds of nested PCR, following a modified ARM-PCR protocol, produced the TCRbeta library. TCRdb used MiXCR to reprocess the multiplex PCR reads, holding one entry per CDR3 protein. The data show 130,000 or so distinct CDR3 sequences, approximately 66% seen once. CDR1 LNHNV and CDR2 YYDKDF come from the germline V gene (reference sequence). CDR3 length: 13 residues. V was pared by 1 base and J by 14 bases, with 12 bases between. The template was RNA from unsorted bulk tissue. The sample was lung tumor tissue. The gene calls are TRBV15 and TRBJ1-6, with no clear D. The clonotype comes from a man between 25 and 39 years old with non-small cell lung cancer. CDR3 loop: CATSRATPGSLHF. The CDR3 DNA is TGTGCCACCAGCAGAGCTACTCCGGGCTCCCTCCACTTT.